These 9 T cell receptor beta chains share one sample of origin, sequenced in a study of T cells in Graves' hyperthyroidism and ophthalmopathy. It was RNA transcripts that yielded the amplified TCR beta CDR3 regions. In the first-round RT-PCR of the TCR CDR3, the HTBI primer set was used. MiXCR was run by TCRdb on the multiplex PCR reads, yielding one entry per CDR3 protein. The sample yields about 560,000 distinct CDR3 sequences, over 15% seen once. Material for sequencing was blood. The origin of the receptors is a young woman with Graves' hyperthyroidism.

This clonotype was counted at least ten times. This chain links TRBV7-8 with TRBJ1-2, with 8 nucleotides matching TRBD1. The V segment lost 5 bases and the J segment 6 bases; nucleotides outside the gene matches: 8. This CDR3 comprises 14 residues. CDR1 is SGHVS, CDR2 FQNEAQ, per germline. The DNA of the CDR3 is TGTGCCAGCAGCCCTCCGGACAGGGTTGATGGCTACACCTTC. Amino acids: CASSPPDRVDGYTF.

This clonotype has a count of ten or more. V and J are TRBV6-6 and TRBJ2-7; tentative D call: TRBD1 (6 bases). The V gene lost 0 bases and the J gene lost 5 bases, with 14 bases spanning the gap. Germline V gene lookup returns CDR1 MNHNY and CDR2 SVGAGI (reference sequence). CDR3 length equals 15 residues. The chain's CDR3 is CASSYSGQLLNEQYF. The CDR3 DNA reads as TGTGCCAGCAGTTACTCTGGACAGTTGCTCAACGAGCAGTACTTC.

This clonotype was observed a single time. The chain employs TRBV19 and TRBJ1-4, with D maybe TRBD1 (5 bases). CDR1 and CDR2 from the germline V gene are LNHDA and SQIVND (reference sequence). The V end lost 3 bases, the J end lost 4 bases, and 21 bases lay between the germline ends. The CDR3 totals 18 residues. CDR3 DNA: TGTGCCAGTAGTATTATGGGGCAAAGAAAGGCTGGTAATGAAAAACTGTTTTTT. Translation gives CASSIMGQRKAGNEKLFF. Full variable domain (remainder filled in from reference TRBV19 and TRBJ1-4): DGGITQSPKYLFRKEGQNVTLSCEQNLNHDAMYWYRQDPGQGLRLIYYSQIVNDFQKGDIAEGYSVSREKKESFPLTVTSAQKNPTAFYLCASSIMGQRKAGNEKLFFGSGTQLSVL.

The V call is TRBV7-3, the J call TRBJ2-5; D tentatively fits TRBD1 or TRBD2 (6 bases each). The germline V and J ends were trimmed by 4 bases and 1 base, with 16 bases remaining between them. This CDR3 is 16 amino acids long. Germline V lookup: CDR1 SGHTA, CDR2 FQGTGA. The CDR3 bases are TGTGCCAGCAGCTCAAGGGGGTGGACTACCCAAGAGACCCAGTACTTC. Translation gives CASSSRGWTTQETQYF. Full variable domain (outside the CDR3, taken from reference TRBV7-3 and TRBJ2-5): GAGVSQTPSNKVTEKGKYVELRCDPISGHTALYWYRQSLGQGPEFLIYFQGTGAADDSGLPNDRFFAVRPEGSVSTLKIQRTERGDSAVYLCASSSRGWTTQETQYFGPGTRLLVL.

This clonotype has at least ten counts. V and J are TRBV3-1 and TRBJ1-1; D unclear. This CDR3 is 14 amino acids long. V was shortened by 1 base and J by 4 bases, with 10 bases between the two germline ends. Germline values: CDR1 LGHDT, CDR2 YNNKEL (reference sequence). The DNA for the CDR3 is TGTGCCAGCAGCCAAGGGGCGTTGAGCACTGAAGCTTTCTTT. Translated: CASSQGALSTEAFF.

The chain carries TRBV6-1 and TRBJ2-1; 12 nucleotides agree with TRBD2. The ends lost 9 bases at V and 8 bases at J; junction bases unmatched: 8. CDR1 and CDR2 from the germline V gene are MNHNS and SASEGT. The CDR3 spans 14 residues. The CDR3 protein is CASGASGGVDEQFF. In DNA, the CDR3 is TGTGCCAGTGGGGCTAGCGGGGGGGTCGATGAGCAGTTCTTC.

This clonotype appeared many times. This sequence joins TRBV7-2 and TRBJ2-7, with TRBD2 matching 9 bases. Germline V gene sequence: CDR1 SGHTA, CDR2 FQGNSA. The CDR3 has 16 residues. Trimming removed 0 bases from V and 0 bases from J; junction bases left unmatched: 3. The CDR3 DNA reads as TGTGCCAGCAGCTTAGCTAGCGGGAGTCCCTCCTACGAGCAGTACTTC. This sequence encodes CASSLASGSPSYEQYF.

The gene calls are TRBV5-6 and TRBJ2-1, with 9 positions matching TRBD2. V lost 6 bases, J lost 4 bases, and 8 bases stayed unmatched. Germline CDR1 reads SGHDT; CDR2 reads YYEEEE. This CDR3 has 15 amino acids. In DNA, the CDR3 is TGTGCCAGCACCTATAGCGGGAGCTGGTACAATGAGCAGTTCTTC. Protein sequence: CASTYSGSWYNEQFF. Using reference TRBV5-6 and TRBJ2-1 for the parts outside the CDR3, the full variable domain is DAGVTQSPTHLIKTRGQQVTLRCSPKSGHDTVSWYQQALGQGPQFIFQYYEEEERQRGNFPDRFSGHQFPNYSSELNVNALLLGDSALYLCASTYSGSWYNEQFFGPGTRLTVL.

This clonotype was recorded a few times. This chain connects TRBV4-2 to TRBJ1-1; 7 bases fit TRBD1. The V and J ends lost 4 bases and 3 bases, in that order; junction bases with no gene match: 5. Germline V gene sequence: CDR1 LGHNA, CDR2 YNFKEQ. This CDR3 spans 14 amino acids. CDR3 sequence (DNA): TGTGCCAGCAGCCCCGGGACAGAAGACACTGAAGCTTTCTTT. It encodes CASSPGTEDTEAFF.